The 3 T cell receptor beta chains presented below share a single source sample, sequenced in a study of T cell responses to AZD1222 COVID-19 vaccine. This table comes from immunoSEQ multiplex PCR, and its TCRdb copy is limited to in-frame clones, with some not included. The sample yields about 120,000 clones, 81% seen once. Sequencing was performed on peripheral blood, taken on day 0 of AZD1222 vaccination. The receptors derive from an adult in good health.

The gene calls are TRBV7-9 and TRBJ2-1; 14 positions match TRBD2. Germline assignment: CDR1 SEHNR and CDR2 FQNEAQ (reference sequence). The CDR3 runs 15 residues. V was clipped by 2 bases and J by 7 bases; unmatched bases: 1. The CDR3 DNA reads as TGTGCCAGCAGCTTAAGACTAGCGGGAGGGAATGAGCAGTTCTTC. Translation gives CASSLRLAGGNEQFF. Using reference TRBV7-9 and TRBJ2-1 for the parts outside the CDR3, the full variable domain is DTGVSQNPRHKITKRGQNVTFRCDPISEHNRLYWYRQTLGQGPEFLTYFQNEAQLEKSRLLSDRFSAERPKGSFSTLEIQRTEQGDSAMYLCASSLRLAGGNEQFFGPGTRLTVL.

The rearrangement joins TRBV19 to TRBJ2-5, with D uncertain. Trimming left V 5 bases short and J 5 bases short, with 24 bases between. Germline CDR1 reads LNHDA; CDR2 reads SQIVND (reference sequence). CDR3 length equals 17 residues. The chain's CDR3 is CASSPRTGGIGWETQYF. CDR3 bases: TGTGCCAGTAGTCCGCGGACGGGTGGTATAGGGTGGGAGACCCAGTACTTC.

The genes are TRBV6-5 and TRBJ1-6, with no clear D. V shed 9 bases and J shed 5 bases, with 14 bases lying between them. From germline, CDR1 is MNHEY and CDR2 SVGAGI. The CDR3 length is 14 residues. The CDR3 region has the DNA TGTGCCAGTGCGGCCGAGATTGATAATTCACCCCTCCACTTT. This codes for CASAAEIDNSPLHF.